Below are 23 T cell receptor beta chains sequenced from a single sample in a study of blood T cells in healthy people across ages. Alongside a J-beta primer mix, a sample-barcoded 5' primer served in a second PCR lasting roughly 6 to 11 cycles. TCRdb re-called the 5' RACE reads with MiXCR, one entry per CDR3 protein. The data contain about 1.6 million distinct CDR3 sequences, 30% to 35% of them singletons. The sequenced sample was blood. The receptors here all came from a woman aged 25 to 39 in good health.

This chain joins TRBV29-1 and TRBJ1-1, with no clear D. CDR3 length: 12 residues. Deletions cut 6 bases from V and 4 bases from J, with 12 bases between. Germline-derived CDR1 and CDR2 are SQVTM and ANQGSEA. The CDR3 loop is CSVSVTSTEAFF. Here the CDR3 DNA reads TGCAGCGTCTCGGTCACAAGCACTGAAGCTTTCTTT.

With regard to this clonotype: This may arise from a read error, as a much more abundant clone is one base away. This sequence joins TRBV29-1 and TRBJ2-7, with a possible D match to TRBD2 (5 bases). This CDR3 spans 12 amino acids. The V end was cut by 7 bases, the J end by 3 bases, with 13 bases between. The germline gives CDR1 SQVTM, CDR2 ANQGSEA. In DNA, the CDR3 is TGCAGCGGTGTCACCGGGGACTACGAGCAGTACTTC. Protein: CSGVTGDYEQYF.

The chain couples TRBV6-2 or TRBV6-3 to TRBJ1-1; 12 positions match TRBD1. This CDR3 has 19 amino acids. The V gene's germline CDR1 is MNHEY and CDR2 SVGEGT. V was pared by 5 bases and J by 0 bases, with 13 bases of the junction left unmatched. The CDR3 coding sequence is TGTGCCAGCAGTACCCGGGACAGGGGGCAAAGGTTAATGAACACTGAAGCTTTCTTT. Protein: CASSTRDRGQRLMNTEAFF.

This clonotype has a count of ten or more. CDR3 DNA: TGCAGCCTCAAGGAGCTAGCGGAAGGGAGCGGGGATACGCAGTATTTT. The encoded protein is CSLKELAEGSGDTQYF. This sequence joins TRBV29-1 and TRBJ2-3; 7 bases are a match to TRBD2. The CDR3 contains 16 residues. Germline lookup yields CDR1 SQVTM and CDR2 ANQGSEA. J lost 6 bases, V lost 8 bases, and 20 bases had no gene match.

This clonotype came up a few times. The CDR3 protein is CSASPRVFDYGYTF. In DNA, the CDR3 is TGCAGTGCTAGTCCCAGGGTTTTCGACTATGGCTACACCTTC. The chain is built from TRBV20-1 and TRBJ1-2, with TRBD1 as a possible D gene (5 bases). The V gene's germline CDR1 is DFQATT and CDR2 SNEGSKA (reference sequence). V was cut by 3 bases and J by 3 bases, with 14 bases left in between. The CDR3 contains 14 residues.

V is TRBV28 and J is TRBJ2-3; no firm D call. The CDR3 is 16 residues long. The V end lost 6 bases, the J end lost 1 base, and 17 bases lay between the germline ends. CDR1 and CDR2 (germline): MDHEN, SYDVKM. The CDR3 reads CASSSHRTDGTDTQYF. CDR3 bases: TGTGCCAGCAGCTCCCATCGGACGGACGGCACAGATACGCAGTATTTT.

This clonotype was counted only a few times. CDR3 loop: CASSFGLAPNEQFF. CDR3 in DNA: TGTGCCAGCAGTTTTGGACTAGCTCCCAATGAGCAGTTCTTC. The chain combines TRBV28 with TRBJ2-1, with 8 bases lining up with TRBD2. Germline V lookup: CDR1 MDHEN, CDR2 SYDVKM. Trimming at V came to 3 bases and at J to 6 bases, leaving 4 bases not matched to a gene. CDR3 length: 14 amino acids.

This clonotype turned up a few times. A junction boundary mismatches the germline segment, possibly from a read error. CDR3 in amino acids: CASSPAPQGTETFF. The CDR3 DNA reads TGTGCCAGCAGCCCGGCCCCCCAGGGGACTGAAACTTTCTTT. V gene TRBV5-5 combines with J gene TRBJ1-1; D might be TRBD1 (6 bases). Germline loops: CDR1 SGHKS, CDR2 YYEKEE (reference sequence). The CDR3 sequence is 14 residues long.

CDR3 loop: CSVTGTGGYQEIQYF. In DNA form, the CDR3 reads TGCAGCGTTACCGGGACAGGGGGTTACCAAGAGATCCAGTACTTC. This chain uses TRBV29-1 with TRBJ2-7; 11 nucleotides match TRBD1. CDR3 size: 15 residues. The V segment lost 5 bases and the J segment 10 bases; nucleotides outside the gene matches: 16. Germline V gene sequence: CDR1 SQVTM, CDR2 ANQGSEA.

In regard to this clonotype: This CDR3 is missing its conserved last phenylalanine or tryptophan, likely due to a read error. The J gene is TRBJ2-1, the V gene TRBV29-1; D unresolved. Germline loops: CDR1 SQVTM, CDR2 ANQGSEA. The CDR3 covers 13 residues. V was cut by 7 bases and J by 0 bases, with 10 bases left in between. The CDR3 DNA follows: TGCAGCGGAGGTGGGGACTCCTACAATGAGCAGTTCTCC. It specifies CSGGGDSYNEQFS.

This clonotype turned up a few times. The junction departs from the called germline gene at one end, perhaps through a read error. The chain carries TRBV20-1 and TRBJ2-7, with TRBD1 matching over 7 bases. Germline values: CDR1 DFQATT, CDR2 SNEGSKA (reference sequence). CDR3 length equals 14 residues. The CDR3 DNA follows: TGCAGGGCTAGAGGGTCAAAGGGGGCCGACGAGCAGTACTTC. This codes for CRARGSKGADEQYF.

The sample holds many counts of this clonotype. It may be a read error: a sequence one base away is much more abundant. The chain carries TRBV27 and TRBJ2-6; D gene uncertain. Germline V lookup: CDR1 MNHEY, CDR2 SMNVEV (reference sequence). This CDR3 spans 13 amino acids. Trimming removed 8 bases from V and 0 bases from J, with 5 bases in between. CDR3 loop: CASGNSGANVLTF. DNA of the CDR3: TGTGCCAGCGGTAACTCTGGGGCCAACGTCCTGACTTTC.

Ten or more counts support this clonotype. The gene calls are TRBV29-1 and TRBJ2-1; D might be TRBD1 (5 bases). The CDR3 has 13 amino acids. From germline, CDR1 is SQVTM and CDR2 ANQGSEA. Trimming removed 3 bases at V and 9 bases at J, with 15 bases between. The CDR3 loop is CSVDQGQGGEQFF. In nucleotides, the CDR3 is TGCAGCGTTGACCAGGGCCAGGGTGGTGAGCAGTTCTTC.

This sequence joins TRBV28 and TRBJ1-5; D is unclear. The CDR3 has 15 residues. The V gene lost 2 bases and the J gene lost 0 bases, with 8 bases spanning the gap. Germline V lookup: CDR1 MDHEN, CDR2 SYDVKM. Here the CDR3 reads CASSLRLYSNQPQHF. The CDR3 DNA sequence: TGTGCCAGCAGTTTACGACTGTATAGCAATCAGCCCCAGCATTTT.

This clonotype was counted at least ten times. J is TRBJ1-2 and V is TRBV27; perhaps TRBD1 as D (6 bases). Germline CDR1 MNHEY, CDR2 SMNVEV (reference sequence). Deletions cut 2 bases from V and 2 bases from J, with 15 bases between. The CDR3 runs to 16 residues. For the CDR3, the DNA is TGTGCCAGCAGTTTAGGCAGGGGCGCTGGGAACTATGGCTACACCTTC. Protein product: CASSLGRGAGNYGYTF.

V usage is TRBV9 and J usage is TRBJ2-3; 9 bases map to TRBD2. Germline V gene lookup returns CDR1 SGDLS and CDR2 YYNGEE. The CDR3 length is 17 residues. J was trimmed by 4 bases and V by 4 bases; bases with no gene match: 13. The CDR3 sequence: CASSPLGSGGSPDTQYF. CDR3 sequence (DNA): TGTGCCAGCAGCCCCCTGGGGAGCGGGGGGTCCCCAGATACGCAGTATTTT.

This clonotype was seen a few times. This rearrangement joins TRBV28 to TRBJ2-7; 8 nucleotides match TRBD1. The V segment lost 3 bases and the J segment 3 bases; nucleotides outside the gene matches: 7. Germline V gene sequence: CDR1 MDHEN, CDR2 SYDVKM. The CDR3 sequence is 15 residues long. The CDR3 protein is CASSFVRQGSYEQYF. The CDR3 bases are TGTGCCAGCAGTTTTGTCCGACAGGGGAGCTACGAGCAGTACTTC. Full variable domain (outside the CDR3, taken from reference TRBV28 and TRBJ2-7): DVKVTQSSRYLVKRTGEKVFLECVQDMDHENMFWYRQDPGLGLRLIYFSYDVKMKEKGDIPEGYSVSREKKERFSLILESASTNQTSMYLCASSFVRQGSYEQYFGPGTRLTVT.

This clonotype has a handful of counts. The chain uses TRBV27 and TRBJ2-1; 7 bases line up with TRBD1. Germline V gene lookup returns CDR1 MNHEY and CDR2 SMNVEV (reference sequence). J gave up 4 bases and V 8 bases, and 14 bases lay outside the gene matches. The CDR3 totals 16 residues. The CDR3 region is CASAPFDRDRYNEQFF. In DNA, the CDR3 is TGTGCCAGCGCCCCCTTCGACAGGGATCGGTACAATGAGCAGTTCTTC.

As for this clonotype: One end of the junction is discordant with germline, which a read error may explain. V usage is TRBV3-1 and J usage is TRBJ2-6; D is uncertain. This CDR3 has 15 amino acids. CDR1 and CDR2 (germline): LGHDT, YNNKEL (reference sequence). CDR3 DNA sequence: TGTGCCTGCAGCCAGCCCTACTCTGGGGCCAACGTCCTGACTTTC. Encoded protein: CACSQPYSGANVLTF.

Many counts were recorded for this clonotype. J is TRBJ2-1 and V is TRBV5-1, with D perhaps matching TRBD2 (6 bases). Germline CDR1 reads SGHRS; CDR2 reads YFSETQ. Trimming took off 3 bases at V and 7 bases at J, with 20 bases between the two ends. The CDR3 covers 16 residues. The CDR3 DNA sequence: TGCGCCAGCAGCTCGGGGAGGAACTTCAGGGCAAATGAGCAGTTCTTC. Translating it yields CASSSGRNFRANEQFF.

In its sample, this clonotype was seen a few times. The V gene is TRBV5-1, the J gene TRBJ2-1; the match to TRBD1 covers 9 bases. This CDR3 has 12 amino acids. Per the germline V gene, CDR1 is SGHRS and CDR2 is YFSETQ. With V trimmed by 0 bases and J by 14 bases, 3 bases remained unmatched. Written as DNA, the CDR3 is TGCGCCAGCAGCTTGGAAGGGACAGGGAAGTTCTTC. Its translation: CASSLEGTGKFF.

The CDR3 is CASSWGGGGETQYF. In nucleotides, the CDR3 is TGCGCCAGCAGCTGGGGGGGCGGTGGTGAGACCCAGTACTTC. V gene TRBV5-1 combines with J gene TRBJ2-5, with D perhaps matching TRBD2 (7 bases). The ends were cut back, 3 bases at V and 5 bases at J, with 14 bases in the middle. The V gene's germline CDR1 is SGHRS and CDR2 YFSETQ. The CDR3 length is 14 residues.

This clonotype was detected only once. Compared with germline, one end of the junction differs, possibly owing to a read error. The chain has TRBV20-1 and TRBJ2-3; D might be TRBD2 (5 bases). The CDR3 runs 14 residues. Per the germline V gene, CDR1 is DFQATT and CDR2 is SNEGSKA (reference sequence). This CDR3 is CSTRLPHNTDTQYF. The CDR3 bases are TGCAGTACTAGGCTACCGCACAACACAGATACGCAGTATTTT.